This entry features one TCR beta chain sequence. No antigen is known for it. No qualities accompany the bases; no much larger clone lies one base away. These data come from a study of blood T cell repertoires in COVID-19 (TCRdb year 2020). With regard to the full study: The collaborator samples originated in the United States, Italy and Spain and spanned the acute and convalescent phases of COVID-19. The material from the prospective study consisted of cDNA or gDNA derived from T cells, B-cell-depleted T cells, or PBMCs. Deeply sampled blood TCRbeta repertoires from subjects exposed to, actively infected with, or recovered from COVID-19 were included in the dataset. The repertoires were released in a freely available public database intended as a resource for research on the immune response to SARS-CoV-2. Samples were obtained from the ongoing ImmuneRACE study (first 160 participants) and from some 1,300 subjects provided by 6 global collaborators. Nearly every sample came with metadata listing a de-identified subject ID, COVID-19 status, age in years and sex. HLA class I and class II types, where available, came from metadata supplied by the sample provider rather than from assay-based typing. Study-level results and caveats: The amount of clinical and demographic metadata varied by source and participant and was provided uncurated.

Via the germline V gene, CDR1 is MDHEN and CDR2 SYDVKM. Inclusive of the bounding cysteine and phenylalanine, the CDR3 is 15 residues long. Of the read, only the CDR3 DNA is kept; its 45 bases are in frame from base 1. For this chain, trimming is 1 base at the V end and 5 bases at the J end, and the number of junction bases without a gene match is 5. Each collaborating institution followed its own protocols to collect whole blood in K2EDTA tubes. For TCRbeta analysis, collaborator samples were shipped as frozen whole blood, as isolated PBMCs, or as DNA extracted from either sample type. TCRbeta CDR3 regions were amplified from genomic DNA using the immunoSEQ Assay, a bias-controlled multiplex PCR. As for the original processing: The number of nucleated cells in each sample was estimated by amplification of reference gene primers within the assay. To quantify the absolute abundance of each unique TCRbeta CDR3 rearrangement, sequence reads were collapsed and filtered. For each sample, productive Simpson clonality was calculated as the square root of Simpson's diversity index over productive rearrangements. TCRdb limited this immuneACCESS table to in-frame rearrangements with V and J called. A share of clones is missing; checked studies link under half to unresolved V genes, and the rest is unexplained. V and J calls and clone size are given by that table; D and trimming were obtained from the DNA. This sample is represented by 120,000 to 150,000 clones; 88% of them were singletons. The ten largest clones add up to about 10% of the sample.

This sequence uses TRBV28 and TRBJ2-5, and 9 bases in between align with TRBD2. The sequence was collected from a man aged 45-65 years with active or convalescent COVID-19. Material for sequencing was peripheral blood. CDR3 sequence: CASSLSGTSIETQYF. The sequence in DNA is TGTGCCAGCAGTTTATCCGGGACTAGCATCGAGACCCAGTACTTC.